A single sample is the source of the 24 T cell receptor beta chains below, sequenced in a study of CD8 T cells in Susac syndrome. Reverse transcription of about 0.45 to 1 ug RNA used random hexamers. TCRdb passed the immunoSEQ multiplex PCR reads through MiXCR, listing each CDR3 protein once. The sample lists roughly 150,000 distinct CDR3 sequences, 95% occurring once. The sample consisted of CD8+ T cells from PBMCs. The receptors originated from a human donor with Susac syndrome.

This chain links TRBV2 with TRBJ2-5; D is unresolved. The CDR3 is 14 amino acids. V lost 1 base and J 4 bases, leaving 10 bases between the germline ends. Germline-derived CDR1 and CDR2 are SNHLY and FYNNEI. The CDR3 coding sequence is TGTGCCAGCAGTGAAGGCTTCCCGGGAGAGACCCAGTACTTC. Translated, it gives CASSEGFPGETQYF.

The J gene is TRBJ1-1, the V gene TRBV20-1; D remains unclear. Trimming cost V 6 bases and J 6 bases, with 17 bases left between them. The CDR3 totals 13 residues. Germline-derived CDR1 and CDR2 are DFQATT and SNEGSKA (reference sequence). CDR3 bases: TGCAGTGCAGCCGACTGGGTGCAGTCTGAAGCTTTCTTT. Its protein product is CSAADWVQSEAFF.

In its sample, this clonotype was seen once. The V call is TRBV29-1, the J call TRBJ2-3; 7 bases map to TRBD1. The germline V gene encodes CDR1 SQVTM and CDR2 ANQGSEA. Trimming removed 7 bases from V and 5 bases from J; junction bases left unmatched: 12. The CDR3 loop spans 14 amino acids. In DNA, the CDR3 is TGCAGCGCAGTTGATGACAGGGTCGAAGATACGCAGTATTTT. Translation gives CSAVDDRVEDTQYF.

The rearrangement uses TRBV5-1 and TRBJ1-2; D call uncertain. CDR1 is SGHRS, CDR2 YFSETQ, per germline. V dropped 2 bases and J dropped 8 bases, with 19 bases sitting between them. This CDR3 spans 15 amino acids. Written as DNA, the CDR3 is TGCGCCAGCAGCTTTAGCAGGCCCGAAGAGGGCGGCTACACCTTC. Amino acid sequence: CASSFSRPEEGGYTF.

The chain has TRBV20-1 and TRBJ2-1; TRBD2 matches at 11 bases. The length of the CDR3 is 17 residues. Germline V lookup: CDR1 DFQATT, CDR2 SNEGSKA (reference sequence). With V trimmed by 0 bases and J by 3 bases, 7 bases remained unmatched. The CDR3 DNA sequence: TGCAGTGCTAGAGAAGCGGTACTAGCGGGGGTCTACAATGAGCAGTTCTTC. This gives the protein CSAREAVLAGVYNEQFF.

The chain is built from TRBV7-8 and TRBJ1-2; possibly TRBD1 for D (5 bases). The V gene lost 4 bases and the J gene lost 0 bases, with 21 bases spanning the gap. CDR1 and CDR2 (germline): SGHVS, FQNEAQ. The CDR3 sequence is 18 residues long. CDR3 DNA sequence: TGTGCCAGCAGCTCTAACCCCGGAGGGACCCCCACTAACTATGGCTACACCTTC. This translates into CASSSNPGGTPTNYGYTF.

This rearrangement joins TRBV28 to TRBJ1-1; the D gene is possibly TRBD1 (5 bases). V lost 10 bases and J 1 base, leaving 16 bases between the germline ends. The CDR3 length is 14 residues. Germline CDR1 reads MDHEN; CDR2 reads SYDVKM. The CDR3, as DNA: TGTGCCACCCGGGTAACAGGTTCGAACACTGAAGCTTTCTTT. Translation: CATRVTGSNTEAFF.

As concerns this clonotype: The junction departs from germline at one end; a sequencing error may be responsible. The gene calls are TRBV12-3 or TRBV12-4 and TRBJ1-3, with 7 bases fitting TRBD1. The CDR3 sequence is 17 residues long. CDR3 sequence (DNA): TGTGCCAGCAGTCTAGCACAGGGGCCAGCGCCTGGAAACACCATATATTTT. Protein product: CASSLAQGPAPGNTIYF.

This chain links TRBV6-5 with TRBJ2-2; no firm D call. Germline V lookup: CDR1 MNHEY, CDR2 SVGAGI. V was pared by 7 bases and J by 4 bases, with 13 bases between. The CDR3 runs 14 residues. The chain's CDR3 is CASKTSKGTGELFF. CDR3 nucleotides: TGTGCCAGCAAGACCAGTAAGGGCACCGGGGAGCTGTTTTTT.

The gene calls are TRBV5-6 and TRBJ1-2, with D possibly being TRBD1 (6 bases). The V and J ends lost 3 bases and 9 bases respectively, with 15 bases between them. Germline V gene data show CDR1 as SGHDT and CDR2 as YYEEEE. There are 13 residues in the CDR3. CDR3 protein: CASSSEYRDSYTF. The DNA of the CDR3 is TGTGCCAGCAGCTCAGAATACAGGGATAGCTACACCTTC.

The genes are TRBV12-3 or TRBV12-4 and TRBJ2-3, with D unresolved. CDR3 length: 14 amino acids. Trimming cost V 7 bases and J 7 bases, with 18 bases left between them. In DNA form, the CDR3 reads TGTGCCAGCAATCCCGGCAGAGGCGAGAATACGCAGTATTTT. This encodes CASNPGRGENTQYF.

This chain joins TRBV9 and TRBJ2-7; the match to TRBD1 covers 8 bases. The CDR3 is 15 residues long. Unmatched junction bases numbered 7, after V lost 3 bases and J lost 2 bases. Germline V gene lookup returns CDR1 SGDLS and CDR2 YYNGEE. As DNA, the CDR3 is TGTGCCAGCAGCGCTAGCAGGGGGCCTCCCTACGAGCAGTACTTC. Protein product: CASSASRGPPYEQYF. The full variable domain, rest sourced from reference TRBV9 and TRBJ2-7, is DSGVTQTPKHLITATGQRVTLRCSPRSGDLSVYWYQQSLDQGLQFLIQYYNGEERAKGNILERFSAQQFPDLHSELNLSSLELGDSALYFCASSASRGPPYEQYFGPGTRLTVT.

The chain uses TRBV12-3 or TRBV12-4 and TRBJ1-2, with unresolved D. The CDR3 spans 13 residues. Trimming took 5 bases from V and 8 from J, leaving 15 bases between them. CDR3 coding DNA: TGTGCCAGCAGTCTAACGGGTATCTGGGGCTACACCTTC. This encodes CASSLTGIWGYTF.

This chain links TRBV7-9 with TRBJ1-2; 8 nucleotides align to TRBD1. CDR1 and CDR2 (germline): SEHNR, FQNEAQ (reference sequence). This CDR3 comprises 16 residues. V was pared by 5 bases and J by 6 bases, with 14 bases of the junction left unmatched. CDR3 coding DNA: TGTGCCAGCAGCACCCTTCGGGCGAGGACAGGGCATGGCTACACCTTC. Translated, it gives CASSTLRARTGHGYTF.

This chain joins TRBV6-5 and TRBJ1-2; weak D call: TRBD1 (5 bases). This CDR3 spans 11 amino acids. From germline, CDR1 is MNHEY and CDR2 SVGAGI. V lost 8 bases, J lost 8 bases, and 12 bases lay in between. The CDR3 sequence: CASLWGEGYTF. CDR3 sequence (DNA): TGTGCCAGCCTTTGGGGGGAGGGCTACACCTTC.

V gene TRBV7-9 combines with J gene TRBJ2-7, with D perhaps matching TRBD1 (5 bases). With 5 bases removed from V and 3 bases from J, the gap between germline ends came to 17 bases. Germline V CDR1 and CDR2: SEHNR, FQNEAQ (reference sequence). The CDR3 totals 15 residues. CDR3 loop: CASSLKTAIHYEQYF. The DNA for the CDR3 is TGTGCCAGCAGCCTCAAGACAGCAATTCACTACGAGCAGTACTTC.

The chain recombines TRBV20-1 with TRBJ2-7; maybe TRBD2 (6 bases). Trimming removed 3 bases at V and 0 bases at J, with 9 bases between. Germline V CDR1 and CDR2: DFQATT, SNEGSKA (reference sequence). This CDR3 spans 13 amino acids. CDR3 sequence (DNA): TGCAGTGCTAGCCTCGGGAGCTCCTACGAGCAGTACTTC. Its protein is CSASLGSSYEQYF.

CDR3 nucleotide sequence: TGTGCCAGCAGTTTAACGGCGGCTCTAGAGACCCAGTACTTC. This translates into CASSLTAALETQYF. The chain recombines TRBV27 with TRBJ2-5, with no clear D. The CDR3 runs 14 residues. Germline loops: CDR1 MNHEY, CDR2 SMNVEV (reference sequence). Trimming shortened V by 2 bases and J by 4 bases, and 11 bases separated the two germline ends.

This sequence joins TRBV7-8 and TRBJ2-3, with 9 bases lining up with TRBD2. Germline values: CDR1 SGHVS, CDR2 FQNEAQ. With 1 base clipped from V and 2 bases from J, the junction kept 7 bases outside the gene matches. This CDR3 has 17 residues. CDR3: CASSLVASGTFTDTQYF. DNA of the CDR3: TGTGCCAGCAGCTTAGTCGCTAGCGGGACATTCACAGATACGCAGTATTTT.

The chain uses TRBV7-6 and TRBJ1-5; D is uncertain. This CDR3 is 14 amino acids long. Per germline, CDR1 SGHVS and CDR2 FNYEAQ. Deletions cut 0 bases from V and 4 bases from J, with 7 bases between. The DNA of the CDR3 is TGTGCCAGCAGCTTAGCGCTTGAGAATCAGCCCCAGCATTTT. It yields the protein CASSLALENQPQHF.

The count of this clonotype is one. The CDR3 loop reads CASSPPPRVGEAFF. As DNA, the CDR3 is TGTGCCAGCAGTCCCCCCCCCAGGGTGGGTGAAGCTTTCTTT. This chain uses TRBV28 with TRBJ1-1, with D tentatively TRBD1 (5 bases). Per germline, CDR1 MDHEN and CDR2 SYDVKM. CDR3 length: 14 residues. V was trimmed by 5 bases and J by 7 bases, leaving 17 bases between them.

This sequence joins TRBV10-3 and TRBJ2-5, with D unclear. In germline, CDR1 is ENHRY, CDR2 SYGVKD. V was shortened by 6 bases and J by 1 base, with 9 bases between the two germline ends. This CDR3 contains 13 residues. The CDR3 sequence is CAISKLIQETQYF. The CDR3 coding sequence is TGTGCCATCAGCAAACTCATCCAAGAGACCCAGTACTTC.

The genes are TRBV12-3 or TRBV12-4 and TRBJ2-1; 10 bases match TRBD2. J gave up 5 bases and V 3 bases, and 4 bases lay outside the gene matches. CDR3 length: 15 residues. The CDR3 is CASSFSLAGDNEQFF. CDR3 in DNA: TGTGCCAGCAGTTTTAGCCTAGCGGGAGACAATGAGCAGTTCTTC.

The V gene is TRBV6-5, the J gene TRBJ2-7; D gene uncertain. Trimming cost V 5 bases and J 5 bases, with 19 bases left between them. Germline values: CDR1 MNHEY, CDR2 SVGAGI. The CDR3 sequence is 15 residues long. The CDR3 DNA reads TGTGCCAGCAGTCCTGTGCTAGAGGTATCAAACGAGCAGTACTTC. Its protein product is CASSPVLEVSNEQYF.